The TCR beta chain described here comes from a study of technical replicates of blood from a few donors (dated by TCRdb to about 2017). Comment on this clone: It has no known antigen specificity. No base quality values were provided; no much bigger clone lies one nucleotide off.

At the junction V is shortened by 5 bases and J by 7 bases; bases outside the gene matches: 11. The CDR3 spans 15 residues, from the cysteine through the phenylalanine. The only DNA kept is the CDR3, 45 bases in frame from the first base. The germline V gene (reference sequence) yields MNHEY for CDR1 and SMNVEV for CDR2. The receptor library was made with the immunoSEQ multiplex PCR assay. In TCRdb, the immuneACCESS table is reduced to in-frame sequences with V and J assigned. These tables do not hold every clone; where another copy was compared, an unresolved V gene accounts for under half, and the others remain unexplained. The sample table records 75,000 to 90,000 clones; 75% to 95% of these occur just once. In total, the top ten clones hold over 0.25% of the sample.

The V gene is TRBV27 and the J gene is TRBJ1-2, with 9 middle bases fitting TRBD1. Sequencing input: T cells isolated from PBMCs. This clonotype originated in a human donor in good health. This receptor carries the CDR3 CASSTSGTGSGGYTF. DNA sequence: TGTGCCAGCAGTACATCCGGGACAGGGAGCGGTGGCTACACCTTC.